Below are 21 T cell receptor beta chains sequenced from a single sample in a study of cytomegalovirus exposure and HLA in healthy donors. PCR used 60 Vbeta primers and 13 Jbeta primers. This table comes from immunoSEQ multiplex PCR, and its TCRdb copy is limited to in-frame clones, with some not included. Of around 100,000 clones in the sample, over 50% were seen once. Sequencing used PBMCs. The origin of the receptors is a man aged 25-45 years in good health and CMV-seronegative.

The chain uses TRBV2 and TRBJ2-2; 8 nucleotides agree with TRBD1. Germline CDR1 reads SNHLY; CDR2 reads FYNNEI. V was clipped by 6 bases and J by 5 bases; unmatched bases: 8. The CDR3 loop spans 15 amino acids. CDR3 DNA: TGTGCCAGCAGCCTGGACAGGGTAGGAACCGGGGAGCTGTTTTTT. Translated: CASSLDRVGTGELFF.

The chain links TRBV5-4 to TRBJ1-6; D might be TRBD1 (5 bases). Per germline, CDR1 SGHNT and CDR2 YYREEE (reference sequence). Trimming stripped 4 bases from V and 7 bases from J, with 18 bases between. CDR3 size: 16 residues. The CDR3 here is CASSPGARQRNSPLHF. The CDR3 DNA reads as TGTGCCAGCAGCCCCGGTGCGAGACAGAGAAATTCACCCCTCCACTTT.

The chain uses TRBV5-4 and TRBJ2-2, with D possibly matching TRBD1 (5 bases). The CDR3 has 16 amino acids. Germline V gene sequence: CDR1 SGHNT, CDR2 YYREEE (reference sequence). With 3 bases removed from V and 1 base from J, the gap between germline ends came to 13 bases. As DNA, the CDR3 is TGTGCCAGCAGCTCGCCCAGGACAAGGAACACCGGGGAGCTGTTTTTT. Amino acids: CASSSPRTRNTGELFF.

V usage is TRBV5-4 and J usage is TRBJ2-7, with a tentative D call TRBD1 (6 bases). This CDR3 is built from 13 residues. With 4 bases removed from V and 2 bases from J, the gap between germline ends came to 10 bases. Per the germline V gene, CDR1 is SGHNT and CDR2 is YYREEE (reference sequence). CDR3 region: CASSHRDTYEQYF. CDR3 DNA: TGTGCCAGCAGCCACCGGGACACCTACGAGCAGTACTTC.

The chain is built from TRBV9 and TRBJ2-1; 10 bases align to TRBD2. Germline assignment: CDR1 SGDLS and CDR2 YYNGEE. CDR3 length: 15 residues. V trimming: 1 base; J trimming: 4 bases; junction bases outside the gene matches: 2. This CDR3 is CASSVLAGEYNEQFF. DNA for the CDR3: TGTGCCAGCAGCGTACTAGCGGGGGAGTACAATGAGCAGTTCTTC.

This clone was detected a few times. The chain's CDR3 is CASSQRGSGANVLTF. As DNA, the CDR3 is TGTGCCAGCAGCCAAAGGGGATCTGGGGCCAACGTCCTGACTTTC. The genes are TRBV6-1 and TRBJ2-6; D may be TRBD1 (5 bases). Germline CDR1 is MNHNS and CDR2 is SASEGT. The CDR3 totals 15 residues. Trimming took 6 bases from V and 1 from J, leaving 10 bases between them.

V usage is TRBV11-1 and J usage is TRBJ2-3; 8 bases fit TRBD1. V lost 4 bases and J lost 2; bases outside the gene matches: 11. CDR3 length: 17 residues. Germline loops: CDR1 SGHAT, CDR2 FQDESV (reference sequence). The CDR3 region is CASSWTGPLSPTDTQYF. CDR3 DNA sequence: TGTGCCAGCAGCTGGACAGGGCCCCTCTCCCCCACAGATACGCAGTATTTT.

This clone was detected only a few times. The chain employs TRBV7-9 and TRBJ2-7; TRBD1 might be the D (7 bases). The CDR3 totals 15 residues. Trimming stripped 5 bases from V and 3 bases from J, with 17 bases between. Germline CDR1 reads SEHNR; CDR2 reads FQNEAQ (reference sequence). In DNA form, the CDR3 reads TGTGCCAGCAGCACCCCCGGGGGACAGAGCTACGAGCAGTACTTC. It encodes CASSTPGGQSYEQYF.

The rearrangement joins TRBV7-3 to TRBJ2-3, with TRBD2 identical over 7 bases. The germline V gene has CDR1 SGHTA and CDR2 FQGTGA. Trimming at V came to 6 bases and at J to 0 bases, leaving 9 bases not matched to a gene. The CDR3 sequence is 16 residues long. The CDR3 DNA reads TGTGCCAGCAGTCTTGGAGGACTAGATAGCACAGATACGCAGTATTTT. Its translation is CASSLGGLDSTDTQYF.

The chain uses TRBV7-9 and TRBJ2-1; the match to TRBD2 covers 12 bases. V dropped 4 bases and J dropped 6; count of bases not matched to a gene: 7. The CDR3 spans 16 residues. The germline V gene has CDR1 SEHNR and CDR2 FQNEAQ (reference sequence). The CDR3 sequence is CASSWASGREANEQFF. DNA of the CDR3: TGTGCCAGCAGCTGGGCTAGCGGGAGGGAGGCCAATGAGCAGTTCTTC.

The V gene is TRBV7-3, the J gene TRBJ2-1; D uncertain. Germline V gene lookup returns CDR1 SGHTA and CDR2 FQGTGA. The V end lost 5 bases, the J end lost 4 bases, and 15 bases lay between the germline ends. There are 15 residues in the CDR3. CDR3 nucleotide sequence: TGTGCCAGCAGCCTAAGTTCCCAGTATTACAATGAGCAGTTCTTC. Its protein product is CASSLSSQYYNEQFF.

The chain is built from TRBV6-5 and TRBJ1-1; 7 nucleotides agree with TRBD1. Per germline, CDR1 MNHEY and CDR2 SVGAGI. The length of the CDR3 is 13 residues. Unmatched junction bases numbered 7, after V lost 10 bases and J lost 2 bases. The CDR3 DNA sequence: TGTGCCACCAACAGGGGCCGTAACACTGAAGCTTTCTTT. This encodes CATNRGRNTEAFF.

In its sample, this clone was seen a few times. V usage is TRBV18 and J usage is TRBJ2-4; a weak D match, TRBD1 (5 bases). Germline values: CDR1 KGHSH, CDR2 LQKENI. Deletions cut 3 bases from V and 0 bases from J, with 12 bases between. CDR3 length equals 16 residues. The CDR3, as DNA: TGTGCCAGCTCACCTGGACACCAACTAGCCAAAAACATTCAGTACTTC. Amino acid sequence: CASSPGHQLAKNIQYF.

The J gene is TRBJ2-2, the V gene TRBV6-4; no clear D gene. The CDR3 spans 14 residues. Trimming cost V 2 bases and J 5 bases, with 9 bases left between them. Per the germline V gene, CDR1 is MRHNA and CDR2 is SNTAGT. CDR3 loop: CASSDNQATGELFF. CDR3 nucleotides: TGTGCCAGCAGTGACAACCAGGCAACCGGGGAGCTGTTTTTT.

The chain links TRBV6-1 to TRBJ2-5; 11 bases line up with TRBD2. Trimming removed 4 bases from V and 4 bases from J; junction bases left unmatched: 5. This CDR3 comprises 15 residues. Per germline, CDR1 MNHNS and CDR2 SASEGT. CDR3 in DNA: TGTGCCAGCAGTGTTACTAGCGGGAGAGCAGAGACCCAGTACTTC. It codes for CASSVTSGRAETQYF.

In DNA form, the CDR3 reads TGCGCCAGCAGCTCCGGGACAGGCTCTGGGGCCAACGTCCTGACTTTC. Translation: CASSSGTGSGANVLTF. The chain links TRBV5-1 to TRBJ2-6, with TRBD1 matching over 8 bases. CDR1 SGHRS and CDR2 YFSETQ come from the germline V gene. This CDR3 comprises 16 residues. J gave up 0 bases and V 3 bases, and 2 bases lay outside the gene matches. Based on the CDR3 plus reference TRBV5-1 and TRBJ2-6, the full variable domain is KAGVTQTPRYLIKTRGQQVTLSCSPISGHRSVSWYQQTPGQGLQFLFEYFSETQRNKGNFPGRFSGRQFSNSRSEMNVSTLELGDSALYLCASSSGTGSGANVLTFGAGSRLTVL.

The gene calls are TRBV20-1 and TRBJ2-3; no clear D gene. The CDR3 runs to 10 residues. Germline CDR1 and CDR2: DFQATT and SNEGSKA (reference sequence). In DNA form, the CDR3 reads TGCAGCTTAGCCGCAGATACGCAGTATTTT. As protein: CSLAADTQYF.

In its sample, this clone was seen a few times. This rearrangement joins TRBV2 to TRBJ2-1; possibly TRBD1 for D (7 bases). V gave up 4 bases and J gave up 6 bases, with 19 bases separating them. This CDR3 spans 16 amino acids. Germline V gene lookup returns CDR1 SNHLY and CDR2 FYNNEI. Here the CDR3 reads CASSARGQGSGNEQFF. In DNA form, the CDR3 reads TGTGCCAGCAGTGCAAGGGGGCAGGGTAGCGGCAATGAGCAGTTCTTC.

The chain uses TRBV7-2 and TRBJ1-1; D gene ambiguous. The CDR3 spans 16 residues. Between the trimmed V and J ends, which lost 3 bases and 1 base, there was a span of 15 bases. Germline V gives CDR1 SGHTA, CDR2 FQGNSA. The CDR3 sequence is CASSFFPQARNTEAFF. The CDR3, as DNA: TGTGCCAGCAGCTTTTTTCCCCAGGCGAGGAACACTGAAGCTTTCTTT.

The V and J genes are TRBV5-5 and TRBJ1-2, with TRBD1 as a possible D gene (6 bases). CDR1 is SGHKS and CDR2 is YYEKEE in the germline V gene (reference sequence). Trimming removed 2 bases from V and 2 bases from J, with 10 bases in between. This CDR3 region has 14 residues. The CDR3 region is CASSFGGLNYGYTF. The CDR3 DNA reads as TGTGCCAGCAGCTTCGGGGGGCTCAACTATGGCTACACCTTC.

The chain uses TRBV7-8 and TRBJ2-1, with D perhaps matching TRBD2 (5 bases). This CDR3 contains 11 residues. Trimming took 5 bases from V and 15 from J, leaving 14 bases between them. In germline, CDR1 is SGHVS, CDR2 FQNEAQ. The CDR3 region has the DNA TGTGCCAGCAGCAATCTTGCTAGCTGGTTCTTC. Protein product: CASSNLASWFF.